The T cell receptor (beta chain) under discussion was sequenced for a study of OX40 agonist ivuxolimab in advanced cancers. TCRdb's table, derived via immunoSEQ multiplex PCR, lists solely in-frame clones and lacks some. The sample comprises just under 65,000 clones, approximately 90% of which are singletons, and roughly 1.2% rests with the top ten. Whole-study findings and limits: Both CD4+ and CD8+ T cell populations in blood had undergone clonal expansion by week 6 at 0.1 to 3.0 mg/kg.

As regards this clone: No antigen is known for it.

The ends were cut back, 4 bases at V and 2 bases at J, with 12 bases in the middle. Germline values: CDR1 LNHDA, CDR2 SQIVND (reference sequence). The CDR3 has 15 residues. Specimen: CD4+ or CD8+ T cells sorted from blood, collected in a trial of the OX40 agonist ivuxolimab. The genes are TRBV19 and TRBJ1-5; D is unclear. The clonotype originates from an adult with an advanced solid tumor such as melanoma, head and neck, liver or kidney cancer. The CDR3 loop is CASSNGRLGNQPQHF. The CDR3 DNA sequence: TGTGCCAGTAGTAACGGGAGGCTTGGCAATCAGCCCCAGCATTTT.